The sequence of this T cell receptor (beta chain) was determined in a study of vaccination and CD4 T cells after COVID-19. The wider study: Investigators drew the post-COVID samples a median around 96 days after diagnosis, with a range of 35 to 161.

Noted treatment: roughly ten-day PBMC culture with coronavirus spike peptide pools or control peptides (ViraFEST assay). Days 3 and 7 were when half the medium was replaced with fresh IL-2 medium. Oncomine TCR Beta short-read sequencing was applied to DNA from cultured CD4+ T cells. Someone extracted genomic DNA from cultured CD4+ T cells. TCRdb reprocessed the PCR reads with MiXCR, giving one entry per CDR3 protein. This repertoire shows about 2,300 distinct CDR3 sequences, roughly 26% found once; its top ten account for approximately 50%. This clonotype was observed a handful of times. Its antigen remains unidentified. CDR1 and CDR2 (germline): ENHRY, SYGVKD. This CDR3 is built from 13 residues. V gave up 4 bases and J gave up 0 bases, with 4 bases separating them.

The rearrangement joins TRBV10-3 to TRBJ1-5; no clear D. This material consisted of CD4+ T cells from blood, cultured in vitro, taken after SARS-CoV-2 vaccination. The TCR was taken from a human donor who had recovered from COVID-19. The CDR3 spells CAISVDSNQPQHF. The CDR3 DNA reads TGTGCCATCAGTGTAGATAGCAATCAGCCCCAGCATTTT.